Sequencing of this TCR beta chain was carried out in a study of Ad26.COV2.S vaccination and SARS-CoV-2 variants. Documented treatment: approximately 18 received Ad26.COV2.S at low or high dose, single or two shots; several received placebo; per-sample allocation not given. Sampling was done on day 63 after the first vaccine or placebo injection. The table came from immunoSEQ multiplex PCR; TCRdb's copy has only in-frame clones and leaves some out. The sample has about 400,000 clones, approximately 87% seen once. This CDR3 has 13 residues. CDR1 and CDR2 from the germline V gene are MNHEY and SMNVEV (reference sequence). Trimming shortened V by 10 bases and J by 2 bases, and 15 bases separated the two germline ends.

Sequences were derived from peripheral blood, sampled in a trial of Ad26.COV2.S vaccine versus placebo. V usage is TRBV27 and J usage is TRBJ2-7; tentatively, D is TRBD2 (5 bases). This clonotype originated in a person between 18 and 65 years old who received the Ad26.COV2.S COVID-19 vaccine or a placebo. The CDR3 protein is CATRSEVTYEQYF. The CDR3 DNA reads as TGTGCCACCCGGTCGGAGGTCACCTACGAGCAGTACTTC.